The 6 T cell receptor beta chains presented below share a single source sample, sequenced in a study of radiation and T cells in renal cell carcinoma (dated by TCRdb to the early 2020s). Receptor amplification or capture employed the immunoSEQ multiplex PCR assay. TCRdb limited this immuneACCESS table to in-frame rearrangements with V and J called. A share of clones is missing; checked studies link under half to unresolved V genes, and the rest is unexplained. In this sample the table shows under 200,000 clones, 88% of which occur a single time. 11% of the sample lies in the top ten. The time point label here, explained by the study, means: blood 4 weeks post-SBRT, at nephrectomy. The intended sense of this specimen's treatment or condition label: 15 Gy SBRT to primary tumor, nephrectomy 4 weeks later. The starting material was blood, obtained from a patient whose treatment included radiotherapy and nephrectomy. These receptors were collected from a woman aged 45-65 years with renal cell carcinoma.

The V gene is TRBV6-5, the J gene TRBJ1-5; 11 nucleotides agree with TRBD1. The V segment lost 7 bases and the J segment 5 bases; nucleotides outside the gene matches: 7. Germline V gives CDR1 MNHEY, CDR2 SVGAGI. This CDR3 spans 15 amino acids. The CDR3 sequence is CASKSDRGHDQPQHF. CDR3 DNA: TGTGCCAGCAAATCGGACAGGGGGCACGATCAGCCCCAGCATTTT.

This sequence joins TRBV6-5 and TRBJ2-1; 10 bases agree with TRBD2. The CDR3 has 15 amino acids. CDR1 is MNHEY and CDR2 is SVGAGI in the germline V gene. V lost 6 bases and J lost 4; bases outside the gene matches: 6. CDR3 amino acids: CASRLAGATYNEQFF. The CDR3 coding sequence is TGTGCCAGCAGGCTAGCGGGGGCCACTTACAATGAGCAGTTCTTC.

This clone was counted a single time. The CDR3 spells CASSSRGGKLFF. The CDR3 DNA reads TGTGCCAGTAGTTCCAGGGGGGGAAAACTGTTTTTT. This chain uses TRBV19 with TRBJ1-4; 7 nucleotides match TRBD1. The V and J ends lost 5 bases and 10 bases, in that order; junction bases with no gene match: 4. Germline assignment: CDR1 LNHDA and CDR2 SQIVND (reference sequence). The CDR3 is 12 residues long.

The V gene is TRBV9, the J gene TRBJ1-6; 10 bases line up with TRBD1. V trimming: 4 bases; J trimming: 10 bases; junction bases outside the gene matches: 8. This CDR3 is 15 amino acids long. Germline CDR1 SGDLS, CDR2 YYNGEE. DNA of the CDR3: TGTGCCAGCAGCACCCGGGACAGGGGAGGCTCACCCCTCCACTTT. Its translation: CASSTRDRGGSPLHF.

The chain uses TRBV18 and TRBJ1-2; D is unresolved. This CDR3 contains 13 residues. The germline CDR1 and CDR2 sequences are KGHSH and LQKENI. V dropped 2 bases and J dropped 0 bases, with 4 bases sitting between them. For the CDR3, the DNA is TGTGCCAGCTCACCAGCCCCTAACTATGGCTACACCTTC. This sequence encodes CASSPAPNYGYTF. Full variable domain (rest looked up from reference TRBV18 and TRBJ1-2): NAGVMQNPRHLVRRRGQEARLRCSPMKGHSHVYWYRQLPEEGLKFMVYLQKENIIDESGMPKERFSAEFPKEGPSILRIQQVVRGDSAAYFCASSPAPNYGYTFGSGTRLTVV.

The chain combines TRBV7-3 with TRBJ1-1; D is perhaps TRBD1 (5 bases). From germline, CDR1 is SGHTA and CDR2 FQGTGA. Trimming shortened V by 5 bases and J by 3 bases, and 10 bases separated the two germline ends. The CDR3 sequence is 13 residues long. CDR3 amino acids: CASSRGRDTEAFF. In DNA, the CDR3 is TGTGCCAGCAGCCGGGGACGGGACACTGAAGCTTTCTTT.